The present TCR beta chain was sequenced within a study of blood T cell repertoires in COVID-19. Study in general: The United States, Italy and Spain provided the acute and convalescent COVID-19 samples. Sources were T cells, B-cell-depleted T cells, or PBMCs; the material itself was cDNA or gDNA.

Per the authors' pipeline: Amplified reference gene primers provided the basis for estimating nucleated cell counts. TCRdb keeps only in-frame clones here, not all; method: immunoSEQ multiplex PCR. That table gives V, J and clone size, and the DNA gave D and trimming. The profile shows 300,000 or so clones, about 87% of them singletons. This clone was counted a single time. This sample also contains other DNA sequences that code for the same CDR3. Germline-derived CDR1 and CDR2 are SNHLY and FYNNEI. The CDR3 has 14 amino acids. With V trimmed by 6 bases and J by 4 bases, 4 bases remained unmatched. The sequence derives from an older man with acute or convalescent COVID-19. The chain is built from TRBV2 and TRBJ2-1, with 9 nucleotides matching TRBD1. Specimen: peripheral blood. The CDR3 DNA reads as TGTGCCAGCAGCCGGGACAGGGCTTACAATGAGCAGTTCTTC. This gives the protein CASSRDRAYNEQFF.